This T cell receptor beta chain came from a study of cytomegalovirus exposure and HLA in healthy donors. CDR1 and CDR2 (germline): GTSNPN, SVGIG (reference sequence). Trimming took off 2 bases at V and 3 bases at J, with 5 bases between the two ends. The CDR3 length is 11 residues. Points from the study as a whole: Available immune exposure information was restricted to CMV serostatus only. In vitro confirmation showed a few CMV-associated chains to be CMV antigen specific.

It was with 60 Vbeta and 13 Jbeta primers that the PCR ran. The assay was immunoSEQ multiplex PCR, and TCRdb's table has in-frame clones only and misses some. The sample lists around 100,000 clones; 76% were seen once. This clone was picked up a small number of times. What it recognizes is unknown. The sample comprised PBMCs. V usage is TRBV30 and J usage is TRBJ2-7; D gene ambiguous. The receptor was isolated from a woman in her sixties or seventies in good health and CMV-seropositive. The chain's CDR3 is CAWSSRYEQYF. In DNA, the CDR3 is TGTGCCTGGAGTTCGCGCTACGAGCAGTACTTC.